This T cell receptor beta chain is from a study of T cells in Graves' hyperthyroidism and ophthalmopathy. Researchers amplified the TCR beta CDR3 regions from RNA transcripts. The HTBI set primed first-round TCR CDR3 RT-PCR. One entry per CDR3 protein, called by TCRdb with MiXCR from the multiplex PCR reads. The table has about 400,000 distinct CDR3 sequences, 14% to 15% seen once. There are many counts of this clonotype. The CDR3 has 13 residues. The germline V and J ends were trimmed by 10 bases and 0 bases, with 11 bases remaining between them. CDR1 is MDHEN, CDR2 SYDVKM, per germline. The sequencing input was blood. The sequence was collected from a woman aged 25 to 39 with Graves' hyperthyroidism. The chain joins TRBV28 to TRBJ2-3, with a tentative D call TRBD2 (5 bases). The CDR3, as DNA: TGTGCCACCCTGGCGGGTAGCACAGATACGCAGTATTTT. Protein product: CATLAGSTDTQYF.